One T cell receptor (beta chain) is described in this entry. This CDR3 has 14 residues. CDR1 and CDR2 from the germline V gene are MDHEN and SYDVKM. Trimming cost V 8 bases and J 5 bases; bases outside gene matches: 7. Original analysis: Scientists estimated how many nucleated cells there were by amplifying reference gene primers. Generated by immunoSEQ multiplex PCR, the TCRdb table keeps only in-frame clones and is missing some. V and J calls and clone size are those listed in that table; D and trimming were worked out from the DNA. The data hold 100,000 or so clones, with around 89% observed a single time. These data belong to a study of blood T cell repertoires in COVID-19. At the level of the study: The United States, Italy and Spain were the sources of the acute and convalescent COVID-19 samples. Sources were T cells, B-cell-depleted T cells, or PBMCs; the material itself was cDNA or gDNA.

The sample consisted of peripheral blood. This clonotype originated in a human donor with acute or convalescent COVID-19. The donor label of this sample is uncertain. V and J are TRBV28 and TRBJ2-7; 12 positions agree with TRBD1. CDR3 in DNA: TGTGCCAGCGGATCGGGACAGGGGGCCCACGAGCAGTACTTC. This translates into CASGSGQGAHEQYF. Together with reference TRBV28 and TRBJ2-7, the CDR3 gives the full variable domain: DVKVTQSSRYLVKRTGEKVFLECVQDMDHENMFWYRQDPGLGLRLIYFSYDVKMKEKGDIPEGYSVSREKKERFSLILESASTNQTSMYLCASGSGQGAHEQYFGPGTRLTVT.